This T cell receptor beta chain was sequenced in a study of T-cell reconstitution after alpha-beta-depleted transplantation in children. General study points: At around two months after transplant, the alpha-beta T cells were reportedly derived from several hundred expanded clones that came from non-depleted graft cells. The origin of high day-60 TCRbeta diversity in some patients lay in surviving recipient T cells and thymic progenitors. The authors attributed T-cell counts and diversity one year after transplant mostly to newly produced T cells.

Trimming pared 5 bases from V and 13 bases from J, leaving 9 bases between. The CDR3 runs 10 residues. For this clonotype: Its antigen is as yet unknown.

Researchers prepared the TCRbeta library using unique molecular identifiers, the study reports. In TCRdb, the PCR reads were re-called with MiXCR into one record per CDR3 protein. The sample contains about 110,000 distinct CDR3 sequences, around 23% of which appear only once. The rearrangement uses TRBV12-3 or TRBV12-4 and TRBJ2-1; D unresolved. The specimen was PBMCs, mostly from graft donor cells, collected 180 days after TCRalphabeta/CD19-depleted stem cell transplant. This clonotype originated in a male patient aged 2-15 years who had a stem cell transplant for chronic granulomatous disease, so the T cells may come from the graft donor. In DNA form, the CDR3 reads TGTGCCAGCAGTCTGGCCCATCAGTTCTTC. This translates into CASSLAHQFF.